These 3 T cell receptor beta chains share one sample of origin, sequenced in a study of metastatic and nonmetastatic thyroid tumors. Before thyroid surgery, none of the patients had received any treatment. With MiXCR, TCRdb called clones anew from the PCR reads. The data show some 20,000 clones, with around 28% seen just once and around 5.8% held by the top ten. The specimen sequenced was blood. The source is a female donor with papillary thyroid cancer or a benign thyroid nodule (not recorded which). Some clones in this sample may be carry-over from other donors' samples.

This clone is classed as medium-sized (0.01 to 0.1%). The chain recombines TRBV6-1 with TRBJ2-7, with D hard to call. CDR1 and CDR2 from the germline V gene are MNHNS and SASEGT. The CDR3 contains 14 residues. The germline V and J ends were trimmed by 6 bases and 1 base, with 13 bases remaining between them. In DNA, the CDR3 is TGTGCCAGCAGATTCCGAACAGAGTCCTACGAGCAGTACTTC. It codes for CASRFRTESYEQYF.

This chain links TRBV7-9 with TRBJ2-7; possible D gene TRBD1, 5 bases. Per germline, CDR1 SEHNR and CDR2 FQNEAQ (reference sequence). V dropped 0 bases and J dropped 5 bases, with 11 bases sitting between them. CDR3 length: 14 amino acids. The CDR3 DNA reads TGTGCCAGCAGCTTAGCGGCACAGGCCCACGAGCAGTACTTC. Translation: CASSLAAQAHEQYF. The complete variable domain, with remaining parts taken from reference TRBV7-9 and TRBJ2-7, reads DTGVSQNPRHKITKRGQNVTFRCDPISEHNRLYWYRQTLGQGPEFLTYFQNEAQLEKSRLLSDRFSAERPKGSFSTLEIQRTEQGDSAMYLCASSLAAQAHEQYFGPGTRLTVT.

This clone ranks as medium-sized. The chain has TRBV6-1 and TRBJ1-2, with 12 bases matching TRBD1. The CDR3 extends over 13 amino acids. Per germline, CDR1 MNHNS and CDR2 SASEGT. The trim removed 1 base at V and 10 bases at J, leaving 1 base unmatched. The CDR3 region is CASSEVGQGAYTF. The DNA for the CDR3 is TGTGCCAGCAGTGAAGTGGGACAGGGGGCCTACACCTTC.